This T cell receptor (beta chain) stems from a study of shared T cell receptors in the human thymus. The V end lost 4 bases, the J end lost 8 bases, and 15 bases lay between the germline ends. Germline-derived CDR1 and CDR2 are SGHRS and YFSETQ. This CDR3 is 13 amino acids long. The data were produced by immunoSEQ multiplex PCR, yet TCRdb's version contains in-frame clones alone and is incomplete. Counted here are about 380,000 clones, roughly 94% occurring once; the ten biggest clones make up around 0.018%. Sequenced: thymocytes. The chain carries TRBV5-1 and TRBJ1-2; D is possibly TRBD1 (6 bases). The clonotype was recovered from a human donor. The CDR3 here is CASSGGQDKGYTF. The CDR3 nucleotides read TGCGCCAGCAGCGGGGGGCAGGACAAAGGCTACACCTTC.